Below, 30 T cell receptor beta chains from the same sample are listed, as sequenced in a study of monozygotic twins with inflammatory bowel disease. TCRdb reprocessed the 5' RACE reads, keeping one entry per CDR3 protein, no DNA. Recorded here are about 160,000 distinct CDR3 sequences; the top ten clones represent around 2.8%. The sample was blood. These receptors were collected from a human donor with ulcerative colitis or Crohn's disease, or a healthy co-twin of an affected twin (not recorded which).

The chain links TRBV19 to TRBJ2-7. This CDR3 has 12 residues. CDR1 LNHDA and CDR2 SQIVND come from the germline V gene (reference sequence). The CDR3 spells CASSMTPHEQYF.

This sequence joins TRBV27 and TRBJ2-5; the TRBD1 assignment by TCRdb is unverifiable without DNA. The CDR3 is 15 residues long. Per germline, CDR1 MNHEY and CDR2 SMNVEV (reference sequence). CDR3 amino acids: CASSFSQGAGETQYF.

The chain combines TRBV5-1 with TRBJ1-2; TCRdb proposes TRBD1, but this gene call is untestable without DNA. Germline V gives CDR1 SGHRS, CDR2 YFSETQ. This CDR3 spans 15 amino acids. The CDR3 reads CASSYGTDGNYGYTF.

The chain links TRBV12-5 to TRBJ1-5. This CDR3 spans 13 amino acids. Germline CDR1 reads LGHNT; CDR2 reads FRNRAP. CDR3 region: CASGLEGNQPQHF. The whole variable domain, filled in from reference TRBV12-5 and TRBJ1-5, reads DARVTQTPRHKVTEMGQEVTMRCQPILGHNTVFWYRQTMMQGLELLAYFRNRAPLDDSGMPKDRFSAEMPDATLATLKIQPSEPRDSAVYFCASGLEGNQPQHFGDGTRLSIL.

This chain links TRBV9 with TRBJ2-5; TCRdb calls TRBD1, which cannot be checked without DNA. Per the germline V gene, CDR1 is SGDLS and CDR2 is YYNGEE. The CDR3 totals 13 residues. CDR3 sequence reads: CASSFDRVGTQYF. The variable domain in full, with the rest retrieved from reference TRBV9 and TRBJ2-5, is DSGVTQTPKHLITATGQRVTLRCSPRSGDLSVYWYQQSLDQGLQFLIQYYNGEERAKGNILERFSAQQFPDLHSELNLSSLELGDSALYFCASSFDRVGTQYFGPGTRLLVL.

The chain recombines TRBV11-2 with TRBJ2-1; TCRdb selects TRBD2, and the lack of DNA leaves this call unchecked. There are 15 residues in the CDR3. CDR1 and CDR2 from the germline V gene are SGHAT and FQNNGV. This CDR3 is CASSSLSGKYNEQFF.

The rearrangement joins TRBV15 to TRBJ1-2; TCRdb's D gene call, TRBD1, goes unchecked for lack of DNA. The CDR3 has 13 amino acids. Germline assignment: CDR1 LNHNV and CDR2 YYDKDF (reference sequence). The CDR3 protein is CATSRDQGGGYTF.

This rearrangement joins TRBV7-6 to TRBJ2-1; the TCRdb call, TRBD1, lacks DNA for checking. The length of the CDR3 is 16 residues. Looked up from germline, CDR1 is SGHVS and CDR2 is FNYEAQ. The CDR3 here is CASSLALAGPYNEQFF.

The rearrangement joins TRBV18 to TRBJ2-7; absent DNA, TCRdb's TRBD1 call cannot be checked. Looked up from germline, CDR1 is KGHSH and CDR2 is LQKENI. This CDR3 contains 13 residues. The CDR3 spells CASSSRRGYEQYF.

This rearrangement joins TRBV7-3 to TRBJ2-3; TCRdb's D gene call, TRBD1, goes unchecked for lack of DNA. The germline V gene encodes CDR1 SGHTA and CDR2 FQGTGA. This CDR3 has 15 amino acids. The CDR3 here is CASSPQGRHTDTQYF.

CDR3: CASSLGARREEQFF. The rearrangement links TRBV12-3 or TRBV12-4 to TRBJ2-1; TCRdb lists TRBD2, though no DNA is available to test this call. This CDR3 is 14 amino acids long.

This sequence joins TRBV20-1 and TRBJ2-7; TCRdb lists TRBD1, though no DNA is available to test this call. The length of the CDR3 is 14 residues. Germline V gene data show CDR1 as DFQATT and CDR2 as SNEGSKA (reference sequence). CDR3 loop: CSAFRDTQTYEQYF.

The chain is built from TRBV12-3 or TRBV12-4 and TRBJ2-1. The CDR3 runs to 14 residues. CDR3 residues: CASTLESSYNEQFF.

This chain uses TRBV14 with TRBJ2-2; checking the TCRdb D call of TRBD2 is not possible without DNA. The length of the CDR3 is 19 residues. Germline CDR1 reads SGHDN; CDR2 reads FVKESK. CDR3 sequence reads: CASSTRLAATVLNTGELFF.

This rearrangement joins TRBV7-2 to TRBJ2-2; the TCRdb D gene call, TRBD2, has no DNA to confirm it. This CDR3 has 16 residues. Germline CDR1 SGHTA, CDR2 FQGNSA. CDR3 sequence: CASSLRVGAGIGELFF.

The CDR3 loop is CASSPGRANQPQHF. This rearrangement joins TRBV5-1 to TRBJ1-5. Germline V lookup: CDR1 SGHRS, CDR2 YFSETQ. The CDR3 is made up of 14 amino acids.

The chain couples TRBV28 to TRBJ2-5; TCRdb picks TRBD2, but there is no DNA to check that call. The CDR3 covers 15 residues. Germline V gene lookup returns CDR1 MDHEN and CDR2 SYDVKM. The CDR3 spells CASSLSASGSETQYF.

The rearrangement joins TRBV10-3 to TRBJ2-5; the TCRdb call, TRBD2, lacks DNA for checking. This CDR3 comprises 18 residues. Germline V CDR1 and CDR2: ENHRY, SYGVKD. The CDR3 loop reads CAISESRAGSGSLETQYF.

This chain joins TRBV5-1 and TRBJ1-5; TCRdb reports TRBD1, a call that lacks DNA to check it against. CDR3 size: 14 residues. Germline V gene data show CDR1 as SGHRS and CDR2 as YFSETQ. CDR3 in amino acids: CASSHRDSNQPQHF.

The chain carries TRBV4-3 and TRBJ2-1; as DNA is missing, the TRBD2 call by TCRdb cannot be tested. This CDR3 spans 17 amino acids. Per the germline V gene, CDR1 is LGHNA and CDR2 is YSLEER. The CDR3 reads CASSQDRTSGSLDEQFF.

V and J are TRBV20-1 and TRBJ2-3; there is no DNA to check the TCRdb D call of TRBD1. CDR3 length equals 15 residues. Per the germline V gene, CDR1 is DFQATT and CDR2 is SNEGSKA (reference sequence). The CDR3 loop is CSARRGGTIADTQYF.

The chain employs TRBV7-8 and TRBJ2-1; the TRBD2 assignment by TCRdb is unverifiable without DNA. The germline gives CDR1 SGHVS, CDR2 FQNEAQ. The CDR3 is made up of 19 amino acids. CDR3 protein: CASRGEGLAGGPWYNEQFF.

The V call is TRBV5-1, the J call TRBJ2-7; without DNA, the TCRdb call of TRBD2 cannot be checked. This CDR3 has 14 amino acids. Germline V gene lookup returns CDR1 SGHRS and CDR2 YFSETQ. CDR3 residues: CASSQGLANYEQYF.

CDR3 amino acids: CASSEYPGQGTRQPQHF. The chain combines TRBV6-1 with TRBJ1-5; TCRdb calls TRBD1, which cannot be checked without DNA. This CDR3 contains 17 residues. The germline gives CDR1 MNHNS, CDR2 SASEGT.

The genes are TRBV12-3 or TRBV12-4 and TRBJ2-7; TCRdb proposes TRBD1, but this gene call is untestable without DNA. CDR3 length: 15 amino acids. The CDR3 here is CASSTDREPSYEQYF.

The J gene is TRBJ2-3, the V gene TRBV6-4; TCRdb reports TRBD1, a call that lacks DNA to check it against. This CDR3 has 15 residues. Germline V gene data show CDR1 as MRHNA and CDR2 as SNTAGT. CDR3 in amino acids: CASRRTGGSTDTQYF.

The V call is TRBV12-3 or TRBV12-4, the J call TRBJ2-5; TCRdb calls TRBD2, which cannot be checked without DNA. The CDR3 is 15 residues long. CDR3 sequence reads: CASSSSLAAGETQYF.

The rearrangement uses TRBV7-8 and TRBJ2-7. The CDR3 contains 14 residues. CDR1 is SGHVS and CDR2 is FQNEAQ in the germline V gene. The CDR3 loop is CASSLLEITYEQYF.

The chain links TRBV20-1 to TRBJ1-5. Germline V gene sequence: CDR1 DFQATT, CDR2 SNEGSKA (reference sequence). The CDR3 loop spans 14 amino acids. The CDR3 sequence is CSAGSAVGNQPQHF.

The gene calls are TRBV20-1 and TRBJ2-3. The CDR3 runs to 14 residues. From germline, CDR1 is DFQATT and CDR2 SNEGSKA (reference sequence). The CDR3 is CSARDSYPTDTQYF.